This TCR beta chain was sequenced during a study of OX40 agonist ivuxolimab in advanced cancers. At the level of the study: Ivuxolimab doses were 0.01, 0.1, 0.3, 1.5, 3 or 10 mg/kg every 2 weeks.

The length of the CDR3 is 16 residues. Germline CDR1 SGHRS, CDR2 YFSETQ. The V segment lost 4 bases and the J segment 4 bases; nucleotides outside the gene matches: 12. Sampled blood was obtained at baseline, cycle 4 day 1, and cycle 7 day 1. This clone was seen a handful of times. Profiling relied on immunoSEQ multiplex PCR, and the TCRdb table lists in-frame clones only, not all of them. This sample has 60,000 to 75,000 clones, with 84% found just once. The rearrangement joins TRBV5-1 to TRBJ1-1; TRBD1 matches 8 bases. The material was CD4+ or CD8+ T cells sorted from blood, obtained in a trial of the OX40 agonist ivuxolimab. This TCR was sampled from an adult with an advanced solid tumor such as melanoma, head and neck, liver or kidney cancer. The DNA of the CDR3 is TGCGCCAGCAGCCCCGGGACAGGTCGTTTCGGCACTGAAGCTTTCTTT. It translates to CASSPGTGRFGTEAFF.